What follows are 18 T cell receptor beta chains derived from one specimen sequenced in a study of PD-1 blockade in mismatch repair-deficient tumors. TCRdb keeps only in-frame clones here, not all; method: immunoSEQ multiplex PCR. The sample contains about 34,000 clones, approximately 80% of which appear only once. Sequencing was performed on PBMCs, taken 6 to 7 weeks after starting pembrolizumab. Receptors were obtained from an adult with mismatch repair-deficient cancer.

As DNA, the CDR3 is TGTGCCAGCAGTGATACGCCGGGACAGGGGCCGTATCAGCCCCAGCATTTT. This sequence encodes CASSDTPGQGPYQPQHF. The V and J genes are TRBV27 and TRBJ1-5; 10 nucleotides line up with TRBD1. The CDR3 loop spans 17 amino acids. Trimming at V came to 5 bases and at J to 5 bases, leaving 12 bases not matched to a gene. Germline V CDR1 and CDR2: MNHEY, SMNVEV (reference sequence).

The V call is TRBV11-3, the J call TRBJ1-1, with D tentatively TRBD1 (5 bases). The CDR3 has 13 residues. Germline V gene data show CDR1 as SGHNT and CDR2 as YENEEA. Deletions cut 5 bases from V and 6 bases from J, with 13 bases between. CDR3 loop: CASSLSRDAEAFF. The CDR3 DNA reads TGTGCCAGCAGCCTCAGCAGGGATGCTGAAGCTTTCTTT.

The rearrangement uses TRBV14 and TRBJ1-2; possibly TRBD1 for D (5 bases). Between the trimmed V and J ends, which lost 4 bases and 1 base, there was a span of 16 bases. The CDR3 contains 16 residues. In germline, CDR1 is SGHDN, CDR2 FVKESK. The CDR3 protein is CASSLGRGTYNYGYTF. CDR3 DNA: TGTGCCAGCAGCCTAGGCCGGGGGACTTATAACTATGGCTACACCTTC.

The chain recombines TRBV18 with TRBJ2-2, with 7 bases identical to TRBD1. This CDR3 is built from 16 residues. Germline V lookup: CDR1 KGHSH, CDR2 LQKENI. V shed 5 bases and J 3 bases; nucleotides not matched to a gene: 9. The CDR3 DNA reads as TGTGCCAGCTCAGCGCTACAGGGGCGGGACACCGGGGAGCTGTTTTTT. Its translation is CASSALQGRDTGELFF.

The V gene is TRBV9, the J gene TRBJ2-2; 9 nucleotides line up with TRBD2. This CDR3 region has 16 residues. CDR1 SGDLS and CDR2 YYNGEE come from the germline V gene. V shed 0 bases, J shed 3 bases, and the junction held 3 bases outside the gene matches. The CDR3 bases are TGTGCCAGCAGCGTAGTAGCGGGAGCGGACACCGGGGAGCTGTTTTTT. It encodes CASSVVAGADTGELFF. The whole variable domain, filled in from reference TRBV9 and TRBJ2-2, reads DSGVTQTPKHLITATGQRVTLRCSPRSGDLSVYWYQQSLDQGLQFLIQYYNGEERAKGNILERFSAQQFPDLHSELNLSSLELGDSALYFCASSVVAGADTGELFFGEGSRLTVL.

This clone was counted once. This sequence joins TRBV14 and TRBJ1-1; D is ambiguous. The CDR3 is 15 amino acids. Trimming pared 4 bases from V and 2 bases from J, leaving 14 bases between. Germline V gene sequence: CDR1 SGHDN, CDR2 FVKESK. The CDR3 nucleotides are TGTGCCAGCAGCCGGGCCTGGCAGCTAAACACTGAAGCTTTCTTT. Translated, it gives CASSRAWQLNTEAFF.

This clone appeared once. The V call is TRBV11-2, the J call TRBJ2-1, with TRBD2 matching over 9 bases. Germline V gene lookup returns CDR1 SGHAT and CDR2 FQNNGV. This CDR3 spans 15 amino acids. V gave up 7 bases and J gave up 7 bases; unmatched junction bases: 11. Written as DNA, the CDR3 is TGTGCCAGCACTAGGCGAGGCGGGAGGGGAAATGAGCAGTTCTTC. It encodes CASTRRGGRGNEQFF.

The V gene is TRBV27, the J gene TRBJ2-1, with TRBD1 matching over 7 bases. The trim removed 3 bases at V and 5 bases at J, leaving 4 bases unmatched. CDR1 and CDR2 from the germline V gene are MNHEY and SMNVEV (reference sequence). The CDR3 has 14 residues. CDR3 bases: TGTGCCAGCAGTTTCCCGGGACAGAACAATGAGCAGTTCTTC. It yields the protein CASSFPGQNNEQFF.

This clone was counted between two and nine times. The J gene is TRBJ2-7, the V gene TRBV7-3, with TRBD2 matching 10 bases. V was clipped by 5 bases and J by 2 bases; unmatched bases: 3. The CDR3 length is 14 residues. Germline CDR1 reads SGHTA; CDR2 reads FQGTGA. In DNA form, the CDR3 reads TGTGCCAGCAGCCCCGGACTAGCGGCCTACGAGCAGTACTTC. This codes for CASSPGLAAYEQYF.

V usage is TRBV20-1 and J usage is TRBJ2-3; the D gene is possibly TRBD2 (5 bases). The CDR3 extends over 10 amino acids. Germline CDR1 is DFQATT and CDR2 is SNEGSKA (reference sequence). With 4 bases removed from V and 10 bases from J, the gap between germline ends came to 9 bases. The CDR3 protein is CSANSGAQYF. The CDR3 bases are TGCAGTGCTAACAGCGGAGCGCAGTATTTT.

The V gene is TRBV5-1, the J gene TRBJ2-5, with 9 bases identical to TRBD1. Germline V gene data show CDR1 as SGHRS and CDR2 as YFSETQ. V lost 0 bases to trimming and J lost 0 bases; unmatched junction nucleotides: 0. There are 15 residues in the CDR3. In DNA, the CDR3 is TGCGCCAGCAGCTTGGACAGGGGGCACCAAGAGACCCAGTACTTC. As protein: CASSLDRGHQETQYF.

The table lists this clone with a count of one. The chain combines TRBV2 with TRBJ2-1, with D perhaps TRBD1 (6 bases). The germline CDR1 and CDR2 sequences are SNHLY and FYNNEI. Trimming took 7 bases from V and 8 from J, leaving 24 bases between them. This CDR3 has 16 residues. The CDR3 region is CASTAGARGSHDEQFF. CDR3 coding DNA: TGTGCCAGCACCGCAGGGGCCAGGGGATCTCACGATGAGCAGTTCTTC.

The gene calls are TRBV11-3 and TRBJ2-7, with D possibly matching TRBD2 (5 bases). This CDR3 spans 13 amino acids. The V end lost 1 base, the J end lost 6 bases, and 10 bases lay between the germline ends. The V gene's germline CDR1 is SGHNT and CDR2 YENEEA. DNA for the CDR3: TGTGCCAGCAGCTTAGTAACGGGGAGCGAGCAGTACTTC. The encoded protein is CASSLVTGSEQYF.

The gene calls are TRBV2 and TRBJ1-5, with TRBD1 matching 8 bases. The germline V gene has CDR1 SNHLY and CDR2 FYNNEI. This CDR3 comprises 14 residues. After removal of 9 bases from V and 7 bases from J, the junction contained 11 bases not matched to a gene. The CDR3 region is CASVGQASPQPQHF. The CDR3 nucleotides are TGTGCCAGTGTGGGACAGGCTTCTCCACAGCCCCAGCATTTT.

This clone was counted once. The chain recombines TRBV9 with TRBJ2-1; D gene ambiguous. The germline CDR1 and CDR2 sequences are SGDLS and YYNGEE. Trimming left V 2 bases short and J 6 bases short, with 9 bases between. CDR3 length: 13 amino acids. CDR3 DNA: TGTGCCAGCAGCGTCATTAGCTCCAATGAGCAGTTCTTC. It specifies CASSVISSNEQFF. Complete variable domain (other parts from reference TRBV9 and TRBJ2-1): DSGVTQTPKHLITATGQRVTLRCSPRSGDLSVYWYQQSLDQGLQFLIQYYNGEERAKGNILERFSAQQFPDLHSELNLSSLELGDSALYFCASSVISSNEQFFGPGTRLTVL.

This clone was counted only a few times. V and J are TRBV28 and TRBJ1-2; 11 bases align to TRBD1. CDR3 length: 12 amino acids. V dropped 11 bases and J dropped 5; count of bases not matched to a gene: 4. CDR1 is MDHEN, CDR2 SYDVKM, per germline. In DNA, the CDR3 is TGTGCCGGTGGGGACAGGGGGTATGGCTACACCTTC. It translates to CAGGDRGYGYTF.

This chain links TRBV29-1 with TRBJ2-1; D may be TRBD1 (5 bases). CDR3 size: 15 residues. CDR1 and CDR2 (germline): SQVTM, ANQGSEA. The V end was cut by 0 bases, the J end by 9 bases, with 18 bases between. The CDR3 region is CSVEDLRRQGGEQFF. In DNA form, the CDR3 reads TGCAGCGTTGAAGATCTTAGGCGGCAGGGCGGTGAGCAGTTCTTC.

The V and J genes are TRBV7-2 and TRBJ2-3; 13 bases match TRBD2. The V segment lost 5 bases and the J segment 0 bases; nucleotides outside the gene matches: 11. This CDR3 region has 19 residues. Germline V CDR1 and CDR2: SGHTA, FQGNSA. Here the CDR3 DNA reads TGTGCCAGCAGCCCGCTACTAGCGGGAGGGCTTTCTAGCACAGATACGCAGTATTTT. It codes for CASSPLLAGGLSSTDTQYF.